A selection of T cell receptor beta chains follows, all from one sample in a study of cytomegalovirus exposure and HLA in healthy donors. TCRdb's table, derived via immunoSEQ multiplex PCR, lists solely in-frame clones and lacks some. Found here are around 300,000 clones, around two thirds of them singletons; the top ten hold approximately 2.5%. Input material: PBMCs. The receptors here all came from a female donor in good health and CMV-seronegative. The CDR3 runs from the conserved cysteine through the conserved F or W. The D gene is left open where the match is weak. Clone size, where shown, is once, few, many, or a class for clones that have expanded.

V: TRBV14; size: .; J: TRBJ2-7; D: TRBD2; CDR3: CASSQDTSGSLGSYEQYF; DNA: TGTGCCAGCAGCCAAGATACTAGCGGGAGCCTTGGAAGCTACGAGCAGTACTTC
V: TRBV7-8; size: few; J: TRBJ2-7; D: TRBD2; CDR3: CASSLAEAGGPYEQYF; DNA: TGTGCCAGCAGCTTAGCGGAAGCGGGAGGACCCTACGAGCAGTACTTC
V: TRBV4-1; size: .; J: TRBJ2-3; D: .; CDR3: CASSPLVTDTQYF; DNA: TGCGCCAGCAGCCCATTAGTCACAGATACGCAGTATTTT
V: TRBV5-8; size: .; J: TRBJ1-1; D: .; CDR3: CASSLEHEAFF; DNA: TGTGCCAGCAGCTTGGAGCATGAAGCTTTCTTT
V: TRBV28; size: .; J: TRBJ2-7; D: TRBD1; CDR3: CASSTTRQGPHYEQYF; DNA: TGTGCCAGCAGTACAACCCGACAGGGGCCCCACTACGAGCAGTACTTC
V: TRBV5-4; size: .; J: TRBJ1-3; D: TRBD1; CDR3: CASSLGPTGGAGNTIYF; DNA: TGTGCCAGCAGCTTGGGACCCACAGGGGGCGCCGGAAACACCATATATTTT
V: TRBV5-4; size: .; J: TRBJ2-1; D: TRBD2; CDR3: CASSPGLGQNEQFF; DNA: TGTGCCAGCAGCCCGGGACTAGGGCAGAATGAGCAGTTCTTC
V: TRBV27; size: .; J: TRBJ1-5; D: TRBD1; CDR3: CASSPGTGVLPQHF; DNA: TGTGCCAGCAGCCCCGGGACAGGGGTTCTGCCCCAGCATTTT
V: TRBV9; size: .; J: TRBJ2-5; D: TRBD1; CDR3: CASSGPGQGYETQYF; DNA: TGTGCCAGCAGCGGGCCGGGACAGGGATACGAGACCCAGTACTTC
V: TRBV4-1; size: .; J: TRBJ2-3; D: TRBD2; CDR3: CASSLGGSGRSTDTQYF; DNA: TGCGCCAGCAGCCTCGGAGGTAGCGGGAGATCCACAGATACGCAGTATTTT
V: TRBV12-5; size: .; J: TRBJ2-1; D: TRBD2; CDR3: CASAAGRNNEQFF; DNA: TGTGCTAGTGCAGCGGGACGGAACAATGAGCAGTTCTTC
V: TRBV11-3; size: few; J: TRBJ2-1; D: .; CDR3: CASSFRSGDHNEQFF; DNA: TGTGCCAGCAGTTTTAGGTCAGGGGACCACAATGAGCAGTTCTTC
V: TRBV19; size: .; J: TRBJ2-7; D: TRBD1; CDR3: CASSPGQGPLYEQYF; DNA: TGTGCCAGTAGTCCCGGACAGGGCCCTCTCTACGAGCAGTACTTC
V: TRBV28; size: .; J: TRBJ2-7; D: .; CDR3: CASSPNYEQYF; DNA: TGTGCCAGCAGTCCCAACTACGAGCAGTACTTC
V: TRBV19; size: few; J: TRBJ2-7; D: TRBD1; CDR3: CASSTRQGRSSYEQYF; DNA: TGTGCCAGTAGCACGAGACAGGGTAGGAGCTCCTACGAGCAGTACTTC
V: TRBV14; size: .; J: TRBJ1-1; D: .; CDR3: CASTWGAKAFF; DNA: TGTGCCAGCACGTGGGGCGCTAAAGCTTTCTTT
V: TRBV6-5; size: .; J: TRBJ1-1; D: .; CDR3: CASGRGVANTEAFF; DNA: TGTGCCAGCGGGCGGGGTGTAGCGAACACTGAAGCTTTCTTT